This entry lists 10 T cell receptor beta chains sequenced from one sample in a study of T cells in lung cancer brain metastases. Produced via immunoSEQ multiplex PCR; TCRdb's table is partial and in-frame only. The data contain some 2,000 clones, roughly 91% of them seen just once; the ten biggest clones take up roughly 4.1%. The sample was tumor tissue from a brain metastasis. These receptor sequences come from a woman between 45 and 65 years old with non-small cell lung cancer that had spread to the brain.

This clone occurred a few times. The gene calls are TRBV5-1 and TRBJ2-5, with D uncertain. The CDR3 loop spans 11 amino acids. The V gene's germline CDR1 is SGHRS and CDR2 YFSETQ. V lost 6 bases and J lost 2, with 5 bases in between. CDR3 sequence (DNA): TGCGCCAGCACCTCTCAAGAGACCCAGTACTTC. Translating it yields CASTSQETQYF.

The J gene is TRBJ1-2, the V gene TRBV6-6, with D unresolved. Germline V gives CDR1 MNHNY, CDR2 SVGAGI (reference sequence). This CDR3 has 14 amino acids. V shed 0 bases and J shed 7 bases, with 12 bases lying between them. Here the CDR3 reads CASSYSIWLGGYTF. The CDR3 region has the DNA TGTGCCAGCAGTTACTCGATTTGGTTAGGTGGCTACACCTTC.

CDR3 sequence (DNA): TGTGCCAGCTCACCAGCGGAGGGGGGCTACGAGCAGTACTTC. It specifies CASSPAEGGYEQYF. V and J are TRBV18 and TRBJ2-7, with D perhaps given as TRBD1 or TRBD2 (6 bases each). CDR3 length: 14 amino acids. With 2 bases removed from V and 3 bases from J, the gap between germline ends came to 11 bases. Looked up from germline, CDR1 is KGHSH and CDR2 is LQKENI.

This rearrangement joins TRBV11-3 to TRBJ2-1, with TRBD2 identical over 9 bases. Trimming at V came to 5 bases and at J to 5 bases, leaving 7 bases not matched to a gene. This CDR3 comprises 15 residues. Per the germline V gene, CDR1 is SGHNT and CDR2 is YENEEA. CDR3 nucleotide sequence: TGTGCCAGCAGCCCCTCCGGGACTAGCAACAATGAGCAGTTCTTC. This codes for CASSPSGTSNNEQFF.

This chain uses TRBV9 with TRBJ2-1; 10 bases line up with TRBD2. Germline V gene data show CDR1 as SGDLS and CDR2 as YYNGEE. The CDR3 is made up of 15 amino acids. V was pared by 2 bases and J by 5 bases, with 4 bases of the junction left unmatched. The CDR3 region has the DNA TGTGCCAGCAGCGTCCGGACTAGCGGTAACAATGAGCAGTTCTTC. The encoded protein is CASSVRTSGNNEQFF.

The rearrangement uses TRBV7-2 and TRBJ1-3, with D uncertain. The V gene's germline CDR1 is SGHTA and CDR2 FQGNSA. V was clipped by 5 bases and J by 4 bases, with 12 bases between them. This CDR3 is 14 amino acids long. CDR3 sequence (DNA): TGTGCCAGCAGCACCGACATCGGGGGAAACACCATATATTTT. Its protein is CASSTDIGGNTIYF.

V is TRBV28 and J is TRBJ2-1, with D possibly called TRBD1 or TRBD2 (5 bases each). This CDR3 is built from 13 residues. Trimming took 5 bases from V and 10 from J, leaving 15 bases between them. CDR1 is MDHEN, CDR2 SYDVKM, per germline. As DNA, the CDR3 is TGTGCCAGCAGTCTAGGGACGGCCGGCGAGCAGTTCTTC. It is translated as CASSLGTAGEQFF.

The chain combines TRBV28 with TRBJ1-2; 7 positions match TRBD1. This CDR3 comprises 15 residues. J lost 4 bases, V lost 6 bases, and 11 bases had no gene match. Per the germline V gene, CDR1 is MDHEN and CDR2 is SYDVKM. DNA for the CDR3: TGTGCCAGCAGGCCATCGGAGGGGGCACGCTATGGCTACACCTTC. Translated, it gives CASRPSEGARYGYTF.

Notes on this clone: One end of the junction is discordant with germline, which a read error may explain. The chain uses TRBV27 and TRBJ2-7; D call uncertain. The CDR3 is 14 residues long. Germline lookup yields CDR1 MNHEY and CDR2 SMNVEV (reference sequence). CDR3 sequence: CVSSLRPDSYEQYF. DNA for the CDR3: TGTGTCAGCAGTTTACGCCCAGATTCCTACGAGCAGTACTTC.

This chain uses TRBV4-3 with TRBJ2-3, with D possibly being TRBD2 (6 bases). The V gene lost 3 bases and the J gene lost 4 bases, with 14 bases spanning the gap. The CDR3 consists of 15 residues. The V gene's germline CDR1 is LGHNA and CDR2 YSLEER. CDR3 sequence: CASSHRLGEADTQYF. The CDR3 region has the DNA TGCGCCAGCAGCCACCGACTAGGGGAGGCAGATACGCAGTATTTT.